The 21 T cell receptor beta chains below were found in one sample sequenced in a study of blood T cell repertoires in COVID-19. Clones were read by immunoSEQ multiplex PCR, and TCRdb kept only the in-frame ones, dropping some. The table lists roughly 170,000 clones, less than 85% of them singletons. Sequenced: peripheral blood. These receptors were obtained from a woman aged 60-75 years with COVID-19, enrolled during active disease.

The genes are TRBV3-1 (or the pseudogene TRBV3-2) and TRBJ1-1; tentatively, D is TRBD1 (6 bases). Germline V gives CDR1 LGHDT, CDR2 YNNKEL (reference sequence). The CDR3 covers 14 residues. V lost 3 bases to trimming and J lost 4 bases, with 12 bases between them. CDR3 sequence: CASSHTGQSTEAFF. The CDR3 coding sequence is TGTGCCAGCAGCCACACTGGACAGAGCACTGAAGCTTTCTTT.

The J gene is TRBJ2-1, the V gene TRBV7-2; possible D gene TRBD2, 6 bases. CDR1 and CDR2 (germline): SGHTA, FQGNSA. V was shortened by 6 bases and J by 8 bases, with 20 bases between the two germline ends. This CDR3 is 15 amino acids long. CDR3 in DNA: TGTGCCAGCAGGGCAGCGGGCTTGCTCAGGGATGAGCAGTTCTTC. Amino acid sequence: CASRAAGLLRDEQFF.

The gene calls are TRBV28 and TRBJ1-6; no clear D gene. Looked up from germline, CDR1 is MDHEN and CDR2 is SYDVKM. The CDR3 sequence is 18 residues long. V lost 6 bases, J lost 4 bases, and 22 bases lay in between. As DNA, the CDR3 is TGTGCCAGCAGCCCAATCATGCTTAGCGGACGGTATAATTCACCCCTCCACTTT. Its protein is CASSPIMLSGRYNSPLHF. The whole variable domain, remainder taken from reference TRBV28 and TRBJ1-6, is DVKVTQSSRYLVKRTGEKVFLECVQDMDHENMFWYRQDPGLGLRLIYFSYDVKMKEKGDIPEGYSVSREKKERFSLILESASTNQTSMYLCASSPIMLSGRYNSPLHFGNGTRLTVT.

The rearrangement links TRBV2 to TRBJ2-7; 8 nucleotides agree with TRBD1. Germline V lookup: CDR1 SNHLY, CDR2 FYNNEI. Losses at the gene ends were 7 bases for V and 2 bases for J; bases not matched to a gene: 7. There are 14 residues in the CDR3. This CDR3 is CASTWDRQTYEQYF. The CDR3 DNA reads TGTGCCAGCACCTGGGACAGGCAGACCTACGAGCAGTACTTC.

The chain employs TRBV15 and TRBJ2-1; D is unclear. The CDR3 covers 15 residues. Trimming pared 1 base from V and 6 bases from J, leaving 13 bases between. The germline V gene encodes CDR1 LNHNV and CDR2 YYDKDF (reference sequence). Here the CDR3 DNA reads TGTGCCACCAGCAGAGGCGGTAGCTTGGGCAATGAGCAGTTCTTC. Translation gives CATSRGGSLGNEQFF.

The V and J genes are TRBV9 and TRBJ1-3; weak D call: TRBD1 (5 bases). This CDR3 contains 14 residues. Germline CDR1 is SGDLS and CDR2 is YYNGEE. The ends were cut back, 3 bases at V and 4 bases at J, with 11 bases in the middle. The CDR3 loop reads CASSARAVGNTIYF. The CDR3 nucleotides read TGTGCCAGCAGCGCCAGGGCTGTGGGAAACACCATATATTTT.

The sample holds a few counts of this clone. The chain is built from TRBV10-2 and TRBJ1-5; D is uncertain. This CDR3 comprises 15 residues. The germline CDR1 and CDR2 sequences are WSHSY and SAAADI. Trimming stripped 6 bases from V and 0 bases from J, with 12 bases between. This chain's CDR3 is CASRQQGGSNQPQHF. The DNA of the CDR3 is TGCGCCAGCAGACAGCAAGGAGGTAGCAATCAGCCCCAGCATTTT.

This clone has only one observation. The chain has TRBV4-1 and TRBJ2-4; the match to TRBD2 covers 7 bases. CDR1 and CDR2 from the germline V gene are MGHRA and YSYEKL. The CDR3 covers 17 residues. V trimming: 1 base; J trimming: 1 base; junction bases outside the gene matches: 7. The CDR3 nucleotides are TGCGCCAGCAGCCAAGCCCTAGCGGACCGCGCCAAAAACATTCAGTACTTC. The encoded protein is CASSQALADRAKNIQYF.

This clone was counted once. The V and J genes are TRBV28 and TRBJ2-1; no clear D gene. The CDR3 contains 15 residues. V was shortened by 6 bases and J by 5 bases, with 17 bases between the two germline ends. Germline CDR1 and CDR2: MDHEN and SYDVKM. CDR3 protein: CASSLMGLLDNEQFF. For the CDR3, the DNA is TGTGCCAGCAGCCTAATGGGTCTCCTAGACAATGAGCAGTTCTTC.

The rearrangement uses TRBV5-1 and TRBJ1-6, with D possibly being TRBD1 (6 bases). This CDR3 is 14 amino acids long. V gave up 4 bases and J gave up 10 bases, with 15 bases separating them. Looked up from germline, CDR1 is SGHRS and CDR2 is YFSETQ. CDR3 coding DNA: TGCGCCAGCAGCCCGGTCCAGGGGAACTCACCCCTCCACTTT. This gives the protein CASSPVQGNSPLHF.

The V and J genes are TRBV6-2 or TRBV6-3 and TRBJ2-1; tentatively, D is TRBD2 (5 bases). The CDR3 is 19 residues long. Germline values: CDR1 MNHEY, CDR2 SVGEGT. V lost 4 bases to trimming and J lost 0 bases, with 22 bases between them. Here the CDR3 DNA reads TGTGCCAGCAGTTCTCATACGGTCCAGCGGTTAGGCTCCTACAATGAGCAGTTCTTC. Translating it yields CASSSHTVQRLGSYNEQFF.

J is TRBJ2-2 and V is TRBV5-1, with TRBD2 as a possible D gene (6 bases). Trimming stripped 3 bases from V and 0 bases from J, with 6 bases between. CDR3 size: 14 residues. The germline gives CDR1 SGHRS, CDR2 YFSETQ. For the CDR3, the DNA is TGCGCCAGCAGCTGGGACTCGAACACCGGGGAGCTGTTTTTT. Translation gives CASSWDSNTGELFF.

The chain has TRBV28 and TRBJ1-2; D unresolved. The CDR3 has 14 amino acids. Germline CDR1 reads MDHEN; CDR2 reads SYDVKM. Trimming took off 4 bases at V and 8 bases at J, with 17 bases between the two ends. The CDR3 loop reads CASSSVAVPDGYTF. The DNA for the CDR3 is TGTGCCAGCAGTTCCGTGGCGGTTCCAGACGGCTACACCTTC.

The chain couples TRBV14 to TRBJ2-7; perhaps TRBD1 as D (6 bases). Germline lookup yields CDR1 SGHDN and CDR2 FVKESK. The V end was cut by 2 bases, the J end by 2 bases, with 13 bases between. This CDR3 contains 15 residues. The CDR3 reads CASSQLRDNPYEQYF. The CDR3 coding sequence is TGTGCCAGCAGCCAATTACGGGACAATCCCTACGAGCAGTACTTC.

V and J are TRBV11-1 and TRBJ2-7; D unresolved. The CDR3 totals 15 residues. Trimming stripped 1 base from V and 0 bases from J, with 10 bases between. Germline V gives CDR1 SGHAT, CDR2 FQDESV (reference sequence). The CDR3 is CASSLGGLSSYEQYF. CDR3 nucleotide sequence: TGTGCCAGCAGCTTAGGAGGTCTGAGCTCCTACGAGCAGTACTTC.

The CDR3 protein is CASSSGEGVTGELFF. CDR3 nucleotides: TGTGCCAGCAGCTCAGGGGAGGGGGTCACCGGGGAGCTGTTTTTT. The chain uses TRBV27 and TRBJ2-2; the D gene is possibly TRBD2 (7 bases). Trimming took 6 bases from V and 4 from J, leaving 15 bases between them. Germline V gene data show CDR1 as MNHEY and CDR2 as SMNVEV (reference sequence). This CDR3 region has 15 residues.

The chain couples TRBV5-1 to TRBJ2-1; maybe TRBD1 (5 bases). The CDR3 length is 14 residues. CDR1 SGHRS and CDR2 YFSETQ come from the germline V gene. Trimming pared 5 bases from V and 0 bases from J, leaving 9 bases between. CDR3 protein: CASRTESSYNEQFF. Here the CDR3 DNA reads TGCGCCAGCAGGACAGAGAGCTCCTACAATGAGCAGTTCTTC.

The chain uses TRBV15 and TRBJ2-7; D gene unclear. The CDR3 length is 13 residues. V lost 6 bases and J lost 1, with 10 bases in between. Germline values: CDR1 LNHNV, CDR2 YYDKDF (reference sequence). Here the CDR3 reads CATRAAGSYEQYF. As DNA, the CDR3 is TGTGCCACCAGGGCGGCCGGATCCTACGAGCAGTACTTC.

The CDR3 loop is CASSEDRGSPLHF. DNA for the CDR3: TGTGCCAGCAGTGAAGACCGCGGCTCACCCCTCCACTTT. The gene calls are TRBV6-1 and TRBJ1-6; D is ambiguous. Trimming left V 1 base short and J 10 bases short, with 8 bases between. In germline, CDR1 is MNHNS, CDR2 SASEGT. This CDR3 has 13 amino acids.

The CDR3 here is CASRTGTGVPGELFF. As DNA, the CDR3 is TGTGCCAGCAGGACCGGGACAGGGGTGCCCGGGGAGCTGTTTTTT. This sequence joins TRBV2 and TRBJ2-2, with 10 bases lining up with TRBD1. This CDR3 is built from 15 residues. Trimming removed 6 bases from V and 6 bases from J; junction bases left unmatched: 7. Germline CDR1 is SNHLY and CDR2 is FYNNEI.

The gene calls are TRBV2 and TRBJ2-7; TRBD1 aligns across 7 bases. The length of the CDR3 is 19 residues. Germline V CDR1 and CDR2: SNHLY, FYNNEI. V trimming: 2 bases; J trimming: 2 bases; junction bases outside the gene matches: 18. The CDR3 sequence: CASSETDRDPLLAPYEQYF. The CDR3 DNA follows: TGTGCCAGCAGTGAAACCGACAGGGACCCCTTACTTGCGCCCTACGAGCAGTACTTC.